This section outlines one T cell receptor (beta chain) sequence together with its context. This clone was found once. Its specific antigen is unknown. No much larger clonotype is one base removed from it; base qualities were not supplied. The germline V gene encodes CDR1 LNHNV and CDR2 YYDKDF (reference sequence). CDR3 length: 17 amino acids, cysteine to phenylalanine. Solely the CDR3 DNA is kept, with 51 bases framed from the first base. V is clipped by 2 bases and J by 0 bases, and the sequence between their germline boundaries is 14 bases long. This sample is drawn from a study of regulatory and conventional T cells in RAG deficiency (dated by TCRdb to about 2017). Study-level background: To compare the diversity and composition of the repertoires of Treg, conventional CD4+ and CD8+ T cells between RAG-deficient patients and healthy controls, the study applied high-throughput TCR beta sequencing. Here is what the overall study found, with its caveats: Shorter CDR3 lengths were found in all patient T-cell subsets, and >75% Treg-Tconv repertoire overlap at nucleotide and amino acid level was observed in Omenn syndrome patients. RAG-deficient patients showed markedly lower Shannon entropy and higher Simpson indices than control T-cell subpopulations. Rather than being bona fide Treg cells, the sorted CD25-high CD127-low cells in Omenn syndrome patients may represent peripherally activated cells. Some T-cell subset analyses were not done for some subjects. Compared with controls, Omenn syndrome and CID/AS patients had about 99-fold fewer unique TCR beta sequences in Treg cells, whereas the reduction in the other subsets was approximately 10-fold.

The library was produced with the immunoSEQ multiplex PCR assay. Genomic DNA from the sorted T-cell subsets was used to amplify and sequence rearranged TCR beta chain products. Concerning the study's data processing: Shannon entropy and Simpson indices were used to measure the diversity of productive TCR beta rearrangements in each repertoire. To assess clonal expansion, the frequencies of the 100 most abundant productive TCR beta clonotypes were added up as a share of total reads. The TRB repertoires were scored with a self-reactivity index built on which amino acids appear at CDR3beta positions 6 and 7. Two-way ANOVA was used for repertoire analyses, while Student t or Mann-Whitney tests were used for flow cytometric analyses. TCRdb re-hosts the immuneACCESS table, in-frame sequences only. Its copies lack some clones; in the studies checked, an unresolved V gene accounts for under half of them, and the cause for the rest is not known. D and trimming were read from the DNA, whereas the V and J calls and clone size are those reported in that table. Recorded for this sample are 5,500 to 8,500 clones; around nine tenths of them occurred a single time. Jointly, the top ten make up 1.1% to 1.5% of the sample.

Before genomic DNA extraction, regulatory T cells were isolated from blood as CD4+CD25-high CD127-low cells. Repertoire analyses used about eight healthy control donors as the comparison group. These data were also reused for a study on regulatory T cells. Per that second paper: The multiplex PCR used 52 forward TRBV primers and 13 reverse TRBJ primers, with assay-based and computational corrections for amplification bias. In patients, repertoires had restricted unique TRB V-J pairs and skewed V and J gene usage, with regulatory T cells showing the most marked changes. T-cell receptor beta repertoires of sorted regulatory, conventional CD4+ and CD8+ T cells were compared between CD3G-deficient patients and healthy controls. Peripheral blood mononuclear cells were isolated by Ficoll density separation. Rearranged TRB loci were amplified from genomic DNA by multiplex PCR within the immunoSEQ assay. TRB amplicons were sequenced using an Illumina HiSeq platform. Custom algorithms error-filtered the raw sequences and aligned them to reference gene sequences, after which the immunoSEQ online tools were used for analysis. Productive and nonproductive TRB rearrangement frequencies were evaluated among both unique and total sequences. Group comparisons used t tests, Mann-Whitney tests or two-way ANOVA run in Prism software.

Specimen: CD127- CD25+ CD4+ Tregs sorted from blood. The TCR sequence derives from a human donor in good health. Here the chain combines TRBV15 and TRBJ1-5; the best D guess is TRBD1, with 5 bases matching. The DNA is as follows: TGTGCCACCAGCAGACGGACAAGGTCGTATAGCAATCAGCCCCAGCATTTT. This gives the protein CATSRRTRSYSNQPQHF.